The sequence of this T cell receptor beta chain was determined in a study of glioma-infiltrating T cells. The CDR3 is 19 residues long. Losses at the gene ends were 0 bases for V and 1 base for J; bases not matched to a gene: 14. Germline loops: CDR1 MNHEY, CDR2 SVGAGI. The study's findings and limits: Shared blood CDR3 signature motifs marked patients with low tissue-blood divergence. Above-expected tissue-blood divergence occurred in all gliomas, most in low-grade ones.

TCR alpha and beta CDR3 regions were amplified from RNA using iRepertoire nested multiplex PCR. One-step reverse transcription and amplification started from approximately 100-400 ng of tissue mRNA or PBMC total RNA. TCRdb independently ran MiXCR on the multiplex PCR reads; one entry per CDR3 protein. The profile shows a few hundred thousand distinct CDR3 sequences, 41% of them singletons. Details on this clonotype: What it binds is not known. A much larger clonotype is one base distant, so this may be a read error.

The source is a human donor with low-grade glioma or glioblastoma, undergoing nonglioma brain surgery, or in good health (not recorded which). V gene TRBV6-5 combines with J gene TRBJ1-1; 7 bases are shared with TRBD1. The sequencing sample was made of glioma tissue, nonneoplastic brain tissue, or PBMCs (not recorded which). The CDR3 loop reads CASSYSPTRGRPSNTEAFF. The CDR3 DNA reads TGTGCCAGCAGTTACTCTCCAACCAGGGGGAGGCCCTCGAACACTGAAGCTTTCTTT.